The rows below give T cell receptor beta chains drawn from one sample of a study of T cells in Graves' hyperthyroidism and ophthalmopathy. TCRdb re-called the multiplex PCR reads with MiXCR, one entry per CDR3 protein. This table holds about 640,000 distinct CDR3 sequences, more than 20% found once. The sample consisted of blood. These receptor sequences come from a man aged 25 to 40 with Graves' ophthalmopathy. Both conserved end residues are part of each CDR3. The D gene is left open where the match is weak. Rows give clone size only sometimes, using once, few, many, or a class for an expanded clone.

18	-	TRBV9	TRBJ2-7	-	TGTGCCAGCAGCCCATGGGCCCACAGGAGATTTTTTTCCTACGAGCAGTACTTC	CASSPWAHRRFFSYEQYF
16	-	TRBV2	TRBJ2-5	TRBD2	TGTGCCAGCAGCTTAGTAGCGGGAGGCCACCAAGAGACCCAGTACTTC	CASSLVAGGHQETQYF
18	few	TRBV5-1	TRBJ1-1	TRBD1	TGCGCCAGCAGCTTGGTCCCGACAGGGGTTAGTGGTTTCACTGAAGCTTTCTTT	CASSLVPTGVSGFTEAFF
15	few	TRBV4-2	TRBJ2-3	-	TGTGCCAGCAGTCGCGGCCTAGCGTCAGCGGATACGCAGTATTTT	CASSRGLASADTQYF
15	few	TRBV5-4	TRBJ2-5	TRBD1	TGTGCCAGCAGCGAGGGCCAGGACAGGAAAGAGACCCAGTACTTC	CASSEGQDRKETQYF
19	-	TRBV27	TRBJ1-3	-	TGTGCCAGCATCGTAACCCGCCGGGACATCTTAAGCTCTGGAAACACCATATATTTT	CASIVTRRDILSSGNTIYF
12	many	TRBV12-3/TRBV12-4	TRBJ1-2	-	TGTGCCAGCAGTTTTCCTCATCGGGGCTACACCTTC	CASSFPHRGYTF
10	-	TRBV28	TRBJ1-1	TRBD1	TGTGCCAGCGGGACAGTAAAAGCTTTCTTT	CASGTVKAFF
20	-	TRBV7-9	TRBJ2-1	TRBD2	TGTGCCAGCAGCTTAGCGGGCGGACTAGCGGGAGTATTTGGGAACAATGAGCAGTTCTTC	CASSLAGGLAGVFGNNEQFF
14	-	TRBV5-1	TRBJ2-3	TRBD2	TGCGCCAGCAGCTCCGAGGGGAGGGGAGATACGCAGTATTTT	CASSSEGRGDTQYF
15	once	TRBV30	TRBJ2-7	TRBD2	TGTACCTGGAGTGTACTTACTAGCGGTGCCCGGGAGCAGTACTTC	CTWSVLTSGAREQYF
13	few	TRBV4-3	TRBJ2-5	-	TGCGCCAGCAGCCAGGACAGAGAAGAGACCCAGTACTTC	CASSQDREETQYF
14	-	TRBV6-2/TRBV6-3	TRBJ2-2	-	TGTGCCAGCAGTGAAGAACGGAACACCGGGGAGCTGTTTTTT	CASSEERNTGELFF
17	few	TRBV20-1	TRBJ2-1	TRBD2	TGCAGTGCTGGTGGCGGGAGAGGCCGGTTCCCCTACAATGAGCAGTTCTTC	CSAGGGRGRFPYNEQFF
19	few	TRBV10-3	TRBJ2-5	TRBD2	TGTGCCATCAGTGAGTCGTTTGTGCCTCTAGCGGGAGGAGGTGAGACCCAGTACTTC	CAISESFVPLAGGGETQYF
12	few	TRBV29-1	TRBJ2-1	-	TGCAGCGTTGGGGGGGGCCCAAATGAGCAGTTCTTC	CSVGGGPNEQFF
15	-	TRBV20-1	TRBJ2-1	TRBD2	TGCAGTGTCAAGGGAGGGGCGCAGACTTACAATGAGCAGTTCTTC	CSVKGGAQTYNEQFF
13	-	TRBV20-1	TRBJ2-5	-	TGCAGTGCTATTAGCGGAATCAAAGAGACCCAGTACTTC	CSAISGIKETQYF
14	-	TRBV6-1	TRBJ2-5	-	TGTGCCAGCGGAGCCTGGGATCTCCAAGAGACCCAGTACTTC	CASGAWDLQETQYF
16	few	TRBV6-2/TRBV6-3	TRBJ1-1	TRBD1	TGTGCCAGCAGTTCGGAGACAGGGGCTGTGAACACTGAAGCTTTCTTT	CASSSETGAVNTEAFF
14	few	TRBV14	TRBJ2-1	TRBD2	TGTGCCAGCAGCCCCGGGACTAGCGGGAGTGAGCAGTTCTTC	CASSPGTSGSEQFF
13	many	TRBV7-3	TRBJ1-1	-	TGTGCCAGCAGCCCAAGGGGGGTGGCTGAAGCTTTCTTT	CASSPRGVAEAFF
16	-	TRBV7-3	TRBJ2-1	TRBD1	TGTGCCAGCAGCTTATCCCCGACAGGGATATACAATGAGCAGTTCTTC	CASSLSPTGIYNEQFF
14	few	TRBV20-1	TRBJ1-6	-	TGCAGTGCTAGAGATCTAATGGACAATTCACCCCTCCACTTT	CSARDLMDNSPLHF
15	-	TRBV19	TRBJ2-2	TRBD2	TGTGCCAGTAGTATGACTAGCGGGAGCCCCGGGGAGCTGTTTTTT	CASSMTSGSPGELFF
14	many	TRBV7-9	TRBJ2-5	-	TGTGCCAGCAGCTCGACGGGGGGCAGGGAGACCCAGTACTTC	CASSSTGGRETQYF
16	-	TRBV27	TRBJ2-1	TRBD2	TGTGCCAGCAGTTTCATTAGCGGGAGCCTCAACAATGAGCAGTTCTTC	CASSFISGSLNNEQFF
12	-	TRBV7-9	TRBJ2-3	-	TGTGCCAGCAGCTTAAGTAAAGATACGCAGTATTTT	CASSLSKDTQYF
13	many	TRBV18	TRBJ2-1	-	TGTGCCAGCTCACTGAGGGACGCGACTGGTCAGTTCTTC	CASSLRDATGQFF
15	many	TRBV7-9	TRBJ1-1	TRBD1	TGTGCCAGCAGCGTGACAGGGGGCGCGAACACTGAAGCTTTCTTT	CASSVTGGANTEAFF
17	-	TRBV27	TRBJ2-7	TRBD1	TGTGCCAGCAGTTCCTACACTGACAGGGCCCCTTCCTACGAGCAGTACTTC	CASSSYTDRAPSYEQYF
15	-	TRBV19	TRBJ1-4	TRBD1	TGTGCCCGTAGTACCGCCGGGACAGGAGGAGAAAAACTGTTTTTT	CARSTAGTGGEKLFF
15	-	TRBV15	TRBJ1-1	-	TGTGCCACCAGCAGAGATAGGCAGCTGAACGCTGAAGCTTTCTTT	CATSRDRQLNAEAFF
15	many	TRBV30	TRBJ2-7	-	TGTGCCTGGAGTGTACATGGCGGCACCTCCTACGAGCAGTACTTC	CAWSVHGGTSYEQYF
12	many	TRBV7-2	TRBJ1-1	-	TGTGCCAGCAGAGACAGAGACCTTGAAGCTTTCTTT	CASRDRDLEAFF
16	-	TRBV7-6	TRBJ2-5	TRBD2	TGTGCCAGCAGCATACCGGGACTAGCGGGTGAAGAGACCCAGTACTTC	CASSIPGLAGEETQYF
13	few	TRBV11-2	TRBJ2-1	-	TGTGCCAGCAGCGTCCCGTTTGCCCTGCTACAGTTCTTC	CASSVPFALLQFF
14	few	TRBV4-1	TRBJ2-7	-	TGCGCCAGCAGCCAAGCTAGTAGGGCCTACGAGCAGTACTTC	CASSQASRAYEQYF
15	-	TRBV12-3/TRBV12-4	TRBJ2-3	TRBD1	TGTGCCAGCAGTTCCACAGGGGGGCGGTTAAATACGCAGTATTTT	CASSSTGGRLNTQYF
13	-	TRBV27	TRBJ1-5	-	TGTGCCAGCAGTACCAGGGACAATCAGCCCCAGCATTTT	CASSTRDNQPQHF
13	-	TRBV5-1	TRBJ2-7	TRBD1	TGCGCCAGCAGCAGACGAACAGGGGACGAGCAGTACTTC	CASSRRTGDEQYF
13	many	TRBV5-1	TRBJ2-7	TRBD2	TGCGCCAGCAGCACGGGACTAGCTCCCGAGCAGTACTTC	CASSTGLAPEQYF
14	many	TRBV11-2	TRBJ1-1	-	TGTGCCAGCAGCTTAGGGGCGGGGTACACTGAAGCTTTCTTT	CASSLGAGYTEAFF
14	-	TRBV7-9	TRBJ1-3	-	TGTGCCAGCAGCCTATACTCTAGAGAGGACACCATATATTTT	CASSLYSREDTIYF
15	-	TRBV6-2/TRBV6-3	TRBJ2-3	-	TGTGCCAGCAGTTACAGGTGGACGTTGGCTCCTACGCAGTATTTT	CASSYRWTLAPTQYF
18	-	TRBV5-6	TRBJ2-7	TRBD2	TGTGCCAGCAGCCCCCTGCCCCAACTAGCGGGAACCTCCTACGAGCAGTACTTC	CASSPLPQLAGTSYEQYF
15	many	TRBV6-1	TRBJ2-7	-	TGTGCCAGCAGCGAGGGGGGGGCGAGCTCCTACGAGCAGTACTTC	CASSEGGASSYEQYF
17	-	TRBV12-5	TRBJ2-1	TRBD2	TGTGCTAGTGGTTTGGTGCTAGCGGGAGGGGTTTACAATGAGCAGTTCTTC	CASGLVLAGGVYNEQFF
13	-	TRBV15	TRBJ1-5	-	TGTGCCACCAGCAGAGATGGCCGCCAGCCCCAGCATTTT	CATSRDGRQPQHF
15	-	TRBV6-5	TRBJ2-2	TRBD1	TGTGCCAGCAGTTTTGGGGACAGGGGTTCCGGGGAGCTGTTTTTT	CASSFGDRGSGELFF
15	-	TRBV20-1	TRBJ2-3	-	TGCAGTGCCCCGGGGCAGCCCACTAGCACAGATACGCAGTATTTT	CSAPGQPTSTDTQYF
16	-	TRBV6-1	TRBJ2-1	-	TGTGCCAGCAGTGACTCGGGGGCCGCTTTCTACAATGAGCAGTTCTTC	CASSDSGAAFYNEQFF
15	few	TRBV6-2/TRBV6-3	TRBJ2-3	TRBD1	TGTGCCAGCAGTTACACTGGGACAGGGGGGGATACGCAGTATTTT	CASSYTGTGGDTQYF
15	many	TRBV5-1	TRBJ2-1	-	TGCGCCAGCAGCTTGGCTAGCCTGCGGGACAATGAGCAGTTCTTC	CASSLASLRDNEQFF
15	many	TRBV13	TRBJ2-7	-	TGTGCCAGCAGCCATTCCGGGACCACTTCCTACGAGCAGTACTTC	CASSHSGTTSYEQYF
17	many	TRBV7-2	TRBJ1-6	-	TGTGCCAGCAGCTTAGGGACTCCGGGACGGCGTAATTCACCCCTCCACTTT	CASSLGTPGRRNSPLHF
13	few	TRBV29-1	TRBJ2-5	TRBD2	TGCAGCGTTGCCCTAGCGGGCCAAGAGACCCAGTACTTC	CSVALAGQETQYF